A selection of T cell receptor beta chains follows, all from one sample in a study of shared clonotypes between healthy human individuals. Profiling relied on immunoSEQ multiplex PCR, and the TCRdb table lists in-frame clones only, not all of them. The sample shows fewer than 2.5 million clones, 80% to 95% of them seen only once. The material sequenced was naive CD4+ T cells from PBMCs. The receptors come from a man younger than 30 in good health. Some clones in this sample may be carry-over from other donors' samples. CDR3s include the opening cysteine and the closing phenylalanine or tryptophan.

TRBJ1-3 | TRBV5-5 | CASSLGRALGNTIYF
TRBJ1-6 | TRBV7-9 | CASSVHGTAKGALHF
TRBJ1-5 | TRBV19 | CASSIGGPGISQPQHF
TRBJ2-1 | TRBV11-1 | CASSLSSGSYNEQFF
TRBJ2-3 | TRBV7-7 | CASSLEKSDTQYF
TRBJ1-1 | TRBV6-5 | CASSYSKGTTEAFF
TRBJ1-1 | TRBV5-1 | CASSSQGNTEAFF
TRBJ2-2 | TRBV7-3 | CASSPTSGSIPGELFF
TRBJ2-5 | TRBV2 | CASSDGPTQTQYF
TRBJ1-6 | TRBV25-1 | CASTTYNGNSPLHF
TRBJ2-3 | TRBV7-8 | CASSPSTASSTDTQYF
TRBJ2-5 | TRBV7-2 | CASSSTGGGTQYF
TRBJ1-1 | TRBV11-2 | CASSFLPGLLNTEAFF
TRBJ1-4 | TRBV7-9 | CASSRGQGAWTNEKLFF
TRBJ2-7 | TRBV19 | CASSSGGVSYEQYF
TRBJ2-7 | TRBV10-1 | CASSETHRSYEQYF
TRBJ2-2 | TRBV5-4 | CASTPSGTAEHRGAVF
TRBJ2-3 | TRBV28 | CVSSLRGTDTQYF
TRBJ2-4 | TRBV6-5 | CASSYQRTGENIQYF
TRBJ1-1 | TRBV7-2 | CASSSHRATEAFF
TRBJ2-3 | TRBV28 | CASSLVGAWTQYF
TRBJ2-3 | TRBV2 | CASNGPVDTQYF
TRBJ1-5 | TRBV28 | CASSLYRDRGGQPQHF
TRBJ2-2 | TRBV5-1 | CASSLSSASTGELFF
TRBJ1-2 | TRBV7-9 | CASSPSYPGQMRGGYTF
TRBJ2-1 | TRBV11-3 | CASSLARSGGNEQFF
TRBJ2-7 | TRBV11-2 | CASSLDRISSYEQYF
TRBJ2-2 | TRBV7-9 | CASRDIYFTGELFF
TRBJ1-1 | TRBV6-5 | CASSGSGGGNTEAFF
TRBJ1-3 | TRBV6-5 | CASATPGTSGNTIYF
TRBJ2-7 | TRBV15 | CATSRESGQADWKIHEQYF
TRBJ2-5 | TRBV6-6 | CASSSPGTGQETQYF
TRBJ2-3 | TRBV19 | CATLGLDTQYF
TRBJ2-5 | TRBV7-2 | CASSLGTSGETQYF
TRBJ1-5 | TRBV25-1 | CASSDLEGGQPQHF
TRBJ1-2 | TRBV5-6 | CASSTSTEPNYGYTF
TRBJ2-5 | TRBV20-1 | CSASGETQYF
TRBJ1-5 | TRBV7-2 | CASSLLGIASNQPQHF
TRBJ2-2 | TRBV28 | CASSRRGVAGTGELFF
TRBJ2-7 | TRBV10-3 | CAISESVASGTYEQYF
TRBJ2-3 | TRBV12-5 | CASGLGTSGDTDTQYF
TRBJ2-3 | TRBV5-4 | CASSLVSGSTDTQYF
TRBJ2-1 | TRBV7-2 | CASSFSGTSGNNEQFF
TRBJ1-1 | TRBV10-3 | CAISESTRGLNTEAFF
TRBJ2-1 | TRBV5-6 | CASSLFTGANYNEQFF
TRBJ1-5 | TRBV15 | CATSSPVTTNQPQHF
TRBJ1-6 | TRBV2 | CASSVNSPLHF
TRBJ2-3 | TRBV5-1 | CASSWDPADTQYF